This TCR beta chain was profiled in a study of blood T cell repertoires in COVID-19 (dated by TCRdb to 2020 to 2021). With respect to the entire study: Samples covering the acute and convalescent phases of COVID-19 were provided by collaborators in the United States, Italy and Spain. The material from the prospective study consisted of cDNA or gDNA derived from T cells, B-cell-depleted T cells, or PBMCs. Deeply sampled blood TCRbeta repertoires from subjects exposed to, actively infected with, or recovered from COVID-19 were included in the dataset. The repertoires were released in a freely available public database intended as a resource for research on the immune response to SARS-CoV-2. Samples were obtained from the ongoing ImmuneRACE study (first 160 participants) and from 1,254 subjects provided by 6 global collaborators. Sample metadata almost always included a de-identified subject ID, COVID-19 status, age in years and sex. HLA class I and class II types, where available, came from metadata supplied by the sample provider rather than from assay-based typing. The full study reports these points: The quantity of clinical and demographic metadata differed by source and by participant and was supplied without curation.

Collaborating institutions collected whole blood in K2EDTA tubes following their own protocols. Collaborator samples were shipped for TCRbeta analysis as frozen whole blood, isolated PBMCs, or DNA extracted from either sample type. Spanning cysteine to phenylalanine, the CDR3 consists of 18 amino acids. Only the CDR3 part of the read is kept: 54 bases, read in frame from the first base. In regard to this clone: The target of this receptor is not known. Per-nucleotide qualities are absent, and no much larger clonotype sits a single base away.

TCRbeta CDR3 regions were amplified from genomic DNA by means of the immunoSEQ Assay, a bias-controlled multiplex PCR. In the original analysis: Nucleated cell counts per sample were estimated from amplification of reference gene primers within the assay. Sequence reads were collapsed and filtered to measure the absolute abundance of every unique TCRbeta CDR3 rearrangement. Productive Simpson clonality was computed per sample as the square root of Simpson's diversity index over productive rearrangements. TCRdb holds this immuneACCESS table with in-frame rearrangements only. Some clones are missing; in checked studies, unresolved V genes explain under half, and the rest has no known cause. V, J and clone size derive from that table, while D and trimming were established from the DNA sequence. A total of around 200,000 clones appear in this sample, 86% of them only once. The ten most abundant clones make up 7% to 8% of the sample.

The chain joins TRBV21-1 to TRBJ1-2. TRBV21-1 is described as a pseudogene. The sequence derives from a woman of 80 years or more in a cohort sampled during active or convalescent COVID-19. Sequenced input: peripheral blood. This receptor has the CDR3 CASSKEEGRHKINYGYTF. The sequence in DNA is TGTGCCAGCAGCAAAGAGGAAGGGAGACACAAAATTAACTATGGCTACACCTTC.